The rows below give T cell receptor beta chains drawn from one sample of a study of T cells in localized non-small cell lung cancer. Repertoires were generated with immunoSEQ multiplex PCR, while TCRdb's copy carries only in-frame clones and drops some. The table shows tens of thousands of clones, with approximately 84% occurring only once. This specimen consisted of peripheral blood, obtained before any cancer treatment. These receptors came from a man aged 35-75 years with stage I lung adenocarcinoma. CDR3s include the opening cysteine and the closing phenylalanine or tryptophan.

cdr3_aa: CASSLAGALPYNEQFF; v_call: TRBV7-3; j_call: TRBJ2-1
cdr3_aa: CASSLSSSYEQYF; v_call: TRBV11-3; j_call: TRBJ2-7
cdr3_aa: CASSFPGTNVLTF; v_call: TRBV27; j_call: TRBJ2-6
cdr3_aa: CASSLPQGFPSYEQYF; v_call: TRBV23-1; j_call: TRBJ2-7
cdr3_aa: CASSPGLLAYEQYF; v_call: TRBV7-2; j_call: TRBJ2-7
cdr3_aa: CASSPKAGKGLYEQYF; v_call: TRBV28; j_call: TRBJ2-7
cdr3_aa: CAWSPPQGARGQPQHF; v_call: TRBV30; j_call: TRBJ1-5
cdr3_aa: CASSSNYKGLAGGGSEQYF; v_call: TRBV5-1; j_call: TRBJ2-7
cdr3_aa: CASSKAGSNYGYTF; v_call: TRBV5-1; j_call: TRBJ1-2
cdr3_aa: CASSFGLGETQYF; v_call: TRBV11-3; j_call: TRBJ2-5
cdr3_aa: CASSLQRGQPREQYF; v_call: TRBV5-8; j_call: TRBJ2-7
cdr3_aa: CAWSVPAGPPGATQYF; v_call: TRBV30; j_call: TRBJ2-5
cdr3_aa: CASSSTMTGWRVSYEQYF; v_call: TRBV5-1; j_call: TRBJ2-7
cdr3_aa: CASSDRNYGYTF; v_call: TRBV2; j_call: TRBJ1-2
cdr3_aa: CASSRTSGSYVF; v_call: TRBV2; j_call: TRBJ2-1
cdr3_aa: CASSLGTGFYTGELFF; v_call: TRBV7-9; j_call: TRBJ2-2
cdr3_aa: CASSPRDRVGYNEKLFF; v_call: TRBV11-2; j_call: TRBJ1-4
cdr3_aa: CASSPSGGGQTTGELFF; v_call: TRBV18; j_call: TRBJ2-2
cdr3_aa: CASSPAGLAGARETQYF; v_call: TRBV18; j_call: TRBJ2-5
cdr3_aa: CASSLGGGVNTEAFF; v_call: TRBV7-2; j_call: TRBJ1-1
cdr3_aa: CASSSSLRLAKNQETQYF; v_call: TRBV7-8; j_call: TRBJ2-5
cdr3_aa: CASTTGGPGWPQHF; v_call: TRBV6-1; j_call: TRBJ1-5
cdr3_aa: CASSPPGRAREQYF; v_call: TRBV18; j_call: TRBJ2-7
cdr3_aa: CASRDTFGVYEQYF; v_call: TRBV5-1; j_call: TRBJ2-7
cdr3_aa: CASSLVGGGNQPQHF; v_call: TRBV28; j_call: TRBJ1-5
cdr3_aa: CASIRVGGAGGYTF; v_call: TRBV19; j_call: TRBJ1-2
cdr3_aa: CASSLVASSTDTQYF; v_call: TRBV11-3; j_call: TRBJ2-3
cdr3_aa: CASSSLAGVTDTQYF; v_call: TRBV6-5; j_call: TRBJ2-3
cdr3_aa: CASSPPGSQRDIQYF; v_call: TRBV28; j_call: TRBJ2-4
cdr3_aa: CASSSSGIETQYF; v_call: TRBV5-1; j_call: TRBJ2-5
cdr3_aa: CASLTATSGNTIYF; v_call: TRBV18; j_call: TRBJ1-3